This entry concerns a single T cell receptor (beta chain). The antigen this receptor binds is unknown. Base qualities are not provided; no much larger clone lies one nucleotide away. These data belong to a study of control samples from healthy donors and cancer patients (TCRdb year 2020). V lost 3 bases and J lost 3 bases; the stretch between them is 8 bases long. Taken from the germline V gene, the CDR1 and CDR2 loops are MDHEN and SYDVKM. The CDR3, from cysteine to phenylalanine, totals 13 residues. This entry keeps only the CDR3 DNA: 39 bases, framed from base 1. The protocol used for the library was the immunoSEQ multiplex PCR assay. The table was pulled from immuneACCESS by TCRdb, which kept in-frame rearrangements only. Such tables lose some clones; where checked, under half of the loss comes from unresolved V genes, and the rest has no known cause. The sample has under 60,000 clones on record, over 90% of them singletons. The ten most abundant clones make up 20% to 30% of the sample.

This sequence was found in a woman aged 45-65 years with head and neck cancer. The chain employs TRBV28 and TRBJ1-1; the D gene lacks a confident call. Sequenced sample: PBMCs. The nucleotides are TGTGCCAGCAGTTTGGCAGCCTACACTGAAGCTTTCTTT. This yields the protein CASSLAAYTEAFF.